This T cell receptor (beta chain) appears in the sequencing data of a study of cytomegalovirus exposure and HLA in healthy donors. Findings and caveats of the study: Most TCR sequences were seen very rarely across donors, but some public TCRs occurred in many. Indistinguishable V segments, including TRBV6-2 and TRBV6-3, were excluded. Within the data, a cluster of highly shared sequence variants was likely a sequencing artifact.

PCR primers comprised 60 Vbeta and 13 Jbeta primers. Authors' processing steps: A later analysis tallied some 80 million unique TCR beta chains, around 10 million of them shared. Repertoires were generated with immunoSEQ multiplex PCR, while TCRdb's copy carries only in-frame clones and drops some. That table furnishes V, J and clone size, whereas the DNA furnished D and trimming. This sample's clone table lists under 90,000 clones. A note on this clone: What it recognizes is unknown.

Germline V gives CDR1 LNHNV, CDR2 YYDKDF (reference sequence). V shed 0 bases, J shed 9 bases, and the junction held 7 bases outside the gene matches. CDR3 length: 16 residues. The chain couples TRBV15 to TRBJ2-2; 10 nucleotides match TRBD2. The TCR originated in a man aged 50 to 59 in good health and CMV-seropositive. Material: PBMCs. CDR3 in amino acids: CATSRDLASGRRELFF. The CDR3 region has the DNA TGTGCCACCAGCAGAGATCTAGCTAGCGGGAGACGGGAGCTGTTTTTT.